The rows below give T cell receptor beta chains drawn from one sample of a study of T cell repertoires in cytomegalovirus infection. For these TCRs, the target antigens are not known. TCRdb re-called the reads with MiXCR, one entry per CDR3 protein. This table holds over 100,000 distinct CDR3 sequences, roughly a tenth found once. Source material: PBMCs, sequenced either directly or after in vitro stimulation (not recorded which). These receptors all come from a human donor in good health (CMV status not recorded). Some clones in this sample may be carry-over from other donors' samples. The CDR3 runs from the conserved cysteine through the conserved F or W. The order of the fields is D gene, J gene, clone size, V gene, CDR3 DNA, CDR3 protein. A D gene is named only where the DNA matches it firmly. Some rows mark clone size as missing; the rest say once, few, many or name a class of expanded clone.

TRBD2,TRBJ2-3,many,TRBV7-2,TGTGCCAGCAGCTCTGGGACTAGCGGGAGGTCGGATACGCAGTATTTT,CASSSGTSGRSDTQYF
TRBD1,TRBJ1-4,many,TRBV11-2,TGTGCCAGCAGCTTACACCGGACAGGGTTCTTTGAAAAACTGTTTTTT,CASSLHRTGFFEKLFF
TRBD2,TRBJ2-1,NA,TRBV5-4,TGTGCCAGCAGCCCGGGGGGACTAGCGGACAATGAGCAGTTCTTC,CASSPGGLADNEQFF
NA,TRBJ2-2,NA,TRBV4-3,TGCGCCAGCAGCCAAAATCAGGTGTATCCCGGGGAGCTGTTTTTT,CASSQNQVYPGELFF
NA,TRBJ1-1,many,TRBV7-2,TGTGCCAGCAGCTTAGCTACAGGGATGAACACTGAAGCTTTCTTT,CASSLATGMNTEAFF
TRBD1,TRBJ2-1,many,TRBV7-6,TGTGCCAGCAGCTTTCCGACAGGGTCTCACCCGAATGACAATGAGCAGTTCTTC,CASSFPTGSHPNDNEQFF
NA,TRBJ1-5,many,TRBV6-2/TRBV6-3,TGTGCCAGCAGTTACGGGGGGTATGGTCAGCCCCAGCATTTT,CASSYGGYGQPQHF
TRBD1,TRBJ1-2,few,TRBV11-2,TGTGCCAGCAGCTTTGACAGGGGCGCCTATGGCTACACCTTC,CASSFDRGAYGYTF
TRBD2,TRBJ2-3,many,TRBV28,TGTGCCAGCAGTTTGGGGGTAGCGGGAGGGCAGGATACGCAGTATTTT,CASSLGVAGGQDTQYF
TRBD1,TRBJ1-1,many,TRBV7-2,TGTGCCAGCAGCCGACGAGGACAGGGTCGAATGAACACTGAAGCTTTCTTT,CASSRRGQGRMNTEAFF
NA,TRBJ1-6,many,TRBV27,TGTGCCAGCAGTTTATACCCGGGACACGGGTCACCCCTCCACTTT,CASSLYPGHGSPLHF
NA,TRBJ1-1,NA,TRBV9,TGTGCCAGCGGTAGAGGGGATCTCCCGAACACTGAAGCTTTCTTT,CASGRGDLPNTEAFF
NA,TRBJ1-5,many,TRBV6-5,TGTGCCAGCAGTTACGGGGTAAGCAATCAGCCCCAGCATTTT,CASSYGVSNQPQHF
TRBD1,TRBJ2-4,few,TRBV28,TGTGCCAGCAGTTTAGGCGGGACAGGGGACATTCAGTACTTC,CASSLGGTGDIQYF
TRBD2,TRBJ2-3,few,TRBV2,TGTGCCAGCAGTGAAGGGCTAGCGGGAGGGCGGTTTTTCAGGACAGATACGCAGTATTTT,CASSEGLAGGRFFRTDTQYF
NA,TRBJ1-1,many,TRBV11-2,TGTGCCAGCAGCAGCTCCTACGACGTCTCACCGAACACTGAAGCTTTCTTT,CASSSSYDVSPNTEAFF
TRBD1,TRBJ2-7,many,TRBV20-1,TGCAGTGCGGCCCGTGACAGGGGCTACGAGCAGTACTTC,CSAARDRGYEQYF
NA,TRBJ2-1,NA,TRBV5-1,TGCGCCAGCAGCTTGAACGTCGAGGGCCTCGATGAGCAGTTCTTC,CASSLNVEGLDEQFF
NA,TRBJ2-1,many,TRBV7-2,TGTGCCAGCAGCTTAGGGTCTGGGGGTAATACCTACAATGAGCAGTTCTTC,CASSLGSGGNTYNEQFF
NA,TRBJ2-3,NA,TRBV7-6,TGTGCCAGCAGCTGGTATAGCGGCACAGATACGCAGTATTTT,CASSWYSGTDTQYF
NA,TRBJ2-1,NA,TRBV24-1,TGTGCCACCAGTGATCCTGGGACATCTACAATGAAACAGTTCTTC,CATSDPGTSTMKQFF
NA,TRBJ2-7,many,TRBV5-5,TGTGCCAGCTCAATAGTCGCGCCGGGAGCCTACGAGCAGTACTTC,CASSIVAPGAYEQYF
NA,TRBJ1-2,NA,TRBV28,TGTGCCTCGTTCTGGCGGGCGGGCGGCTACACCTTC,CASFWRAGGYTF
TRBD2,TRBJ2-5,many,TRBV7-6,TGTGCCAGCAGCTCTACCCTGGATGGAGCGGGAGGGCCGGGGGAGACCCAGTACTTC,CASSSTLDGAGGPGETQYF
NA,TRBJ1-5,many,TRBV11-3,TGTGCCAGCAGCTTAGTTAGGGAATGCAATCAGCCCCAGCATTTT,CASSLVRECNQPQHF
NA,TRBJ1-3,many,TRBV12-3/TRBV12-4,TGTGCCAGCACCCGGGACACCTCTGGAAACACCATATATTTT,CASTRDTSGNTIYF
TRBD1,TRBJ2-5,once,TRBV5-6,TGTGCCAGCAGCCCCGGGGACAGGGGGATCCAAGAGACCCAGTACTTC,CASSPGDRGIQETQYF
NA,TRBJ1-2,many,TRBV12-3/TRBV12-4,TGTGCCAGCTCCTGGGGTCGAGGGGTCTATGGCTACACCTTC,CASSWGRGVYGYTF
NA,TRBJ1-3,few,TRBV12-3/TRBV12-4,TGTGCCAGCAGTCACAACGGAGACGCCTCAGGAAACACCATATATTTT,CASSHNGDASGNTIYF
TRBD2,TRBJ2-1,many,TRBV7-9,TGTGCCAGCAGCTTAGCTGGGGTAGCGGGAGCTGTAGATGAGCAGTTCTTC,CASSLAGVAGAVDEQFF
NA,TRBJ1-2,many,TRBV7-9,TGTGCCAGCAGCTACTACCCTTATGGCTACACCTTC,CASSYYPYGYTF
NA,TRBJ1-2,NA,TRBV7-2,TGTGCCAGCAGCCTAAGGGACGGGAGACTTTATGGCTACACCTTC,CASSLRDGRLYGYTF
NA,TRBJ1-6,medium-sized,TRBV7-2,TGTGCCAGCAGCTTAGCGCTAACAGCTTTCAGCTCCTATAATTCACCCCTCCACTTT,CASSLALTAFSSYNSPLHF
NA,TRBJ2-3,many,TRBV7-2,TGTGCCAGCCGGAGGACGGGACAAGTAGATACGCAGTATTTT,CASRRTGQVDTQYF
NA,TRBJ2-6,NA,TRBV5-1,TGCGCCAGCAGCCCGGGACCTGGGGCCAACGTCCTGACTTTC,CASSPGPGANVLTF
TRBD1,TRBJ2-6,NA,TRBV5-3,TGTGCCAGCAGCTTGGGGACAGGGGCCTCTGGGGCCAACGTCCTGACTTTC,CASSLGTGASGANVLTF
TRBD2,TRBJ2-3,many,TRBV20-1,TGCAGTGCTTCAACTAGCGGTAGTACAGATACGCAGTATTTT,CSASTSGSTDTQYF
TRBD2,TRBJ2-7,few,TRBV11-1,TGTGCCAGCAGCGGACCCGGGACTAGCGGGAGGGCATGGCCCTACGAGCAGTACTTC,CASSGPGTSGRAWPYEQYF
TRBD1,TRBJ1-6,many,TRBV5-4,TGTGCCAGCAGCTTGGCCACCCGAGACAGGGTGTATTCACCCCTCCACTTT,CASSLATRDRVYSPLHF
NA,TRBJ1-1,many,TRBV7-2,TGTGCCAGCAGCTTAGGATTCAAAGTATTGAACACTGAAGCTTTCTTT,CASSLGFKVLNTEAFF
NA,TRBJ1-1,NA,TRBV5-1,TGCGCCAGCAGCTTGATTTCATCGATGAACACTGAAGCTTTCTTT,CASSLISSMNTEAFF
TRBD1,TRBJ1-1,many,TRBV6-1,TGTGCCAGCAGTGCTAACAGGGGAGGGACTGAAGCTTTCTTT,CASSANRGGTEAFF
NA,TRBJ2-3,few,TRBV12-3/TRBV12-4,TGTGCCAGCAGCATGGCAGGGCTAACAGATACGCAGTATTTT,CASSMAGLTDTQYF
NA,TRBJ2-3,few,TRBV27,TGTGCCAGCAGTTTTCTGACTAGTTTGATCACAGATACGCAGTATTTT,CASSFLTSLITDTQYF
TRBD2,TRBJ2-1,few,TRBV4-2,TGTGCCAGCAGCCAACCAGCGGGAGGGCCCTATGAGCAGTTCTTC,CASSQPAGGPYEQFF
NA,TRBJ2-5,few,TRBV6-6,TGTGCCAGCAGCAGACAGCGGTGGGAGACCCAGTACTTC,CASSRQRWETQYF
NA,TRBJ2-3,many,TRBV7-2,TGTGCCAGCAGCCGTTCATGGGATACGCAGTATTTT,CASSRSWDTQYF
NA,TRBJ2-1,NA,TRBV11-3,TGTGCCAGCAGCTCACCCGGGACTCCTAAGGGTGAGCAGTTCTTC,CASSSPGTPKGEQFF
NA,TRBJ2-3,NA,TRBV15,TGTGCCACTCGTGGGGTTAGCACAGATACGCAGTATTTT,CATRGVSTDTQYF
NA,TRBJ1-6,few,TRBV19,TGTGCCAGTAGTCGACGGGCCGGTTATTCACCCCTCCACTTT,CASSRRAGYSPLHF
TRBD1,TRBJ2-1,few,TRBV10-2,TGCGCCAGCATGTCCGGACAGGGCCGTCCCAGCGTCGTCGAGCAGTTCTTC,CASMSGQGRPSVVEQFF